Below, 19 T cell receptor beta chains from the same sample are listed, as sequenced in a study of early T cells in non-severe SARS-CoV-2 infection. TCRdb used MiXCR to reprocess the 5' RACE reads, holding one entry per CDR3 protein. This sample has roughly 38,000 distinct CDR3 sequences; 4.5% to 7% occur once, and the top ten carry 4% to 4.5%. Sequenced here: whole blood, sampled at baseline. The origin of the receptors is an adult who was a healthcare worker with PCR-confirmed SARS-CoV-2 infection or an uninfected control (not recorded which).

This clonotype appeared many times. The chain carries TRBV11-2 and TRBJ2-2, with 8 nucleotides matching TRBD2. In germline, CDR1 is SGHAT, CDR2 FQNNGV. V lost 5 bases to trimming and J lost 0 bases; unmatched junction nucleotides: 2. The CDR3 spans 15 residues. CDR3 amino acids: CASSQTSANTGELFF. CDR3 DNA sequence: TGTGCCAGCAGCCAGACTAGCGCGAACACCGGGGAGCTGTTTTTT.

This clonotype was detected only a few times. The chain is built from TRBV6-2 or TRBV6-3 and TRBJ1-1, with D possibly TRBD1 on 5 matching bases. The CDR3 covers 17 residues. V was trimmed by 7 bases and J by 0 bases, leaving 21 bases between them. Germline CDR1 MNHEY, CDR2 SVGEGT. DNA of the CDR3: TGTGCCAGCATAAAGGCCTGGGGGGGAATTCTGAACACTGAAGCTTTCTTT. Translated, it gives CASIKAWGGILNTEAFF.

This clonotype has a count of ten or more. J is TRBJ2-2 and V is TRBV3-1; the match to TRBD2 covers 7 bases. V lost 4 bases, J lost 0 bases, and 2 bases stayed unmatched. This CDR3 contains 15 residues. The germline V gene has CDR1 LGHDT and CDR2 YNNKEL (reference sequence). The CDR3 DNA is TGTGCCAGCAGCCGAAGCGGGACGAACACCGGGGAGCTGTTTTTT. This sequence encodes CASSRSGTNTGELFF.

This chain links TRBV2 with TRBJ2-2; 8 bases align to TRBD1. This CDR3 has 15 amino acids. Germline assignment: CDR1 SNHLY and CDR2 FYNNEI. V was clipped by 9 bases and J by 5 bases; unmatched bases: 11. The CDR3 region is CARTPETGVTGELFF. CDR3 DNA sequence: TGTGCCAGGACCCCGGAGACAGGGGTTACCGGGGAGCTGTTTTTT. The whole variable domain, filled in from reference TRBV2 and TRBJ2-2, reads EPEVTQTPSHQVTQMGQEVILRCVPISNHLYFYWYRQILGQKVEFLVSFYNNEISEKSEIFDDQFSVERPDGSNFTLKIRSTKLEDSAMYFCARTPETGVTGELFFGEGSRLTVL.

This clonotype showed up many times. The genes are TRBV28 and TRBJ1-4; possibly TRBD1 for D (6 bases). CDR1 and CDR2 (germline): MDHEN, SYDVKM. This CDR3 comprises 20 residues. V lost 5 bases, J lost 2 bases, and 27 bases lay in between. The CDR3 here is CASSLGRGRGKEGTNEKLFF. The CDR3 nucleotides are TGTGCCAGCAGTCTTGGCAGGGGCAGGGGAAAGGAGGGGACTAATGAAAAACTGTTTTTT.

This clonotype has at least ten counts. The V and J genes are TRBV5-1 and TRBJ2-5; D is possibly TRBD1 (6 bases). V lost 6 bases and J 3 bases, leaving 12 bases between the germline ends. Germline V lookup: CDR1 SGHRS, CDR2 YFSETQ. The CDR3 spans 13 residues. Written as DNA, the CDR3 is TGCGCCAGCACCAGGACAGACAAAGAGACCCAGTACTTC. Translation gives CASTRTDKETQYF.

This clonotype was counted at least ten times. The J gene is TRBJ2-1, the V gene TRBV20-1; no definite D call. V shed 2 bases and J shed 0 bases, with 8 bases lying between them. Germline V gives CDR1 DFQATT, CDR2 SNEGSKA (reference sequence). This CDR3 has 14 amino acids. The CDR3 sequence is CSARQSSSYNEQFF. Here the CDR3 DNA reads TGCAGTGCTAGACAGTCCAGCTCCTACAATGAGCAGTTCTTC.

Many counts were recorded for this clonotype. The chain recombines TRBV10-3 with TRBJ2-5, with no clear D. The CDR3 covers 11 residues. CDR1 ENHRY and CDR2 SYGVKD come from the germline V gene. The germline V and J ends were trimmed by 3 bases and 1 base, with 0 bases remaining between them. The CDR3 sequence is CAISDQETQYF. CDR3 in DNA: TGTGCCATCAGTGACCAAGAGACCCAGTACTTC.

This clonotype was seen ten or more times. This rearrangement joins TRBV5-1 to TRBJ1-5; D not resolved. Germline CDR1 SGHRS, CDR2 YFSETQ. There are 14 residues in the CDR3. V was trimmed by 4 bases and J by 0 bases, leaving 8 bases between them. CDR3 in amino acids: CASSDGYSNQPQHF. The CDR3, as DNA: TGCGCCAGCAGCGACGGTTATAGCAATCAGCCCCAGCATTTT.

This clonotype has at least ten counts. The gene calls are TRBV19 and TRBJ2-1; 8 nucleotides line up with TRBD1. There are 13 residues in the CDR3. J lost 9 bases, V lost 5 bases, and 6 bases had no gene match. Germline V lookup: CDR1 LNHDA, CDR2 SQIVND (reference sequence). CDR3 in amino acids: CASSSRDRSEQFF. The CDR3 bases are TGTGCCAGTAGTTCCCGGGACAGGAGTGAGCAGTTCTTC.

This clonotype was seen at least ten times. The chain is built from TRBV11-2 and TRBJ2-3; the match to TRBD2 covers 7 bases. J was trimmed by 3 bases and V by 5 bases; bases with no gene match: 8. CDR1 and CDR2 (germline): SGHAT, FQNNGV. CDR3 size: 15 residues. This chain's CDR3 is CASSPAGLPTDTQYF. The CDR3 DNA reads TGTGCCAGCAGCCCGGCGGGACTACCAACAGATACGCAGTATTTT.

This clonotype was counted at least ten times. CDR3 sequence (DNA): TGTGCCAGCAGTTACCTGAACGAGCAGTACTTC. The encoded protein is CASSYLNEQYF. The chain combines TRBV6-2 or TRBV6-3 with TRBJ2-7; D uncertain. This CDR3 contains 11 residues. The ends were cut back, 2 bases at V and 5 bases at J, with 4 bases in the middle. Germline CDR1 is MNHEY and CDR2 is SVGEGT.

The chain is built from TRBV11-3 and TRBJ2-1; tentatively, D is TRBD2 (6 bases). The length of the CDR3 is 13 residues. Trimming removed 2 bases at V and 14 bases at J, with 16 bases between. In germline, CDR1 is SGHNT, CDR2 YENEEA. The CDR3 is CASSLRLGGKEFF. CDR3 coding DNA: TGTGCCAGCAGCTTACGCCTCGGAGGGAAGGAGTTCTTC.

The gene calls are TRBV7-2 and TRBJ2-1; TRBD1 aligns across 7 bases. Germline CDR1 SGHTA, CDR2 FQGNSA. The CDR3 extends over 15 amino acids. V was clipped by 5 bases and J by 3 bases; unmatched bases: 7. CDR3: CASSRSPGGYNEQFF. CDR3 nucleotides: TGTGCCAGCAGCCGCTCCCCAGGGGGCTACAATGAGCAGTTCTTC.

This clonotype has only a few counts. The chain links TRBV20-1 to TRBJ2-2, with TRBD2 identical over 13 bases. The CDR3 length is 17 residues. J lost 1 base, V lost 2 bases, and 4 bases had no gene match. Germline assignment: CDR1 DFQATT and CDR2 SNEGSKA (reference sequence). The DNA of the CDR3 is TGCAGTGCTAGACCGGGACTAGCGGGACAGAACACCGGGGAGCTGTTTTTT. Translating gives CSARPGLAGQNTGELFF.

This clonotype came up a few times. The chain recombines TRBV29-1 with TRBJ2-7, with D unresolved. This CDR3 contains 12 residues. Trimming left V 1 base short and J 6 bases short, with 10 bases between. Germline V gives CDR1 SQVTM, CDR2 ANQGSEA. CDR3 in amino acids: CSVEGFNFEQYF. The CDR3 nucleotides are TGCAGCGTTGAAGGGTTCAACTTCGAGCAGTACTTC.

This clonotype was observed at least ten times. The rearrangement joins TRBV5-1 to TRBJ1-2, with D tentatively TRBD1 (5 bases). The germline V gene encodes CDR1 SGHRS and CDR2 YFSETQ. The CDR3 has 16 amino acids. V lost 5 bases, J lost 2 bases, and 19 bases lay in between. CDR3 DNA: TGCGCCAGCAGTGACTGGCTATCGGGGGAAAACTATGGCTACACCTTC. Amino acids: CASSDWLSGENYGYTF.

In its sample, this clonotype was seen many times. J is TRBJ2-7 and V is TRBV20-1, with TRBD2 matching over 13 bases. Germline V lookup: CDR1 DFQATT, CDR2 SNEGSKA (reference sequence). Trimming removed 6 bases from V and 2 bases from J; junction bases left unmatched: 4. The CDR3 spans 14 residues. The CDR3 protein is CSAPTSGRPYEQYF. CDR3 DNA: TGCAGTGCCCCGACTAGCGGGAGGCCCTACGAGCAGTACTTC.

In this sample, this clonotype turned up many times. The chain recombines TRBV18 with TRBJ2-2; D is possibly TRBD1 or TRBD2 (5 bases each). The CDR3 is 16 residues long. V lost 4 bases, J lost 2 bases, and 14 bases lay in between. CDR1 is KGHSH and CDR2 is LQKENI in the germline V gene. The CDR3 loop reads CASSRSMGPNTGELFF. In DNA form, the CDR3 reads TGTGCCAGCTCACGGTCCATGGGACCTAACACCGGGGAGCTGTTTTTT.